This note documents a single T cell receptor beta chain sequence. Healthy adults negative for HIV, lacking recent acute infections or vaccinations, served as donors. Per the germline V gene, CDR1 is SGHKS and CDR2 is YYEKEE (reference sequence). The CDR3 runs 16 residues. Trimming left V 2 bases short and J 2 bases short, with 16 bases between. Only in-frame clones appear in the TCRdb table, and some are missing; sequencing was by immunoSEQ multiplex PCR. The sample lists approximately 510,000 clones; approximately 79% were seen once. The sample comes from a study of shared clonotypes between healthy human individuals.

The sequence came from a woman between 40 and 50 years old in good health. Some clones in this sample may be carry-over from other donors' samples. The sequencing input was PBMCs. V and J are TRBV5-5 and TRBJ2-5; D could derive from TRBD1 or TRBD2 (5 bases each). This CDR3 is CASSFSPGRRQETQYF. CDR3 nucleotides: TGTGCCAGCAGCTTTTCACCGGGGCGGCGGCAAGAGACCCAGTACTTC.